The clone carrying this TCR beta chain occurred many times. Trimming took 8 bases from V and 1 from J, leaving 11 bases between them. The CDR3 sequence is 13 residues long. The time point is: sample taken at primary tumor resection. No cell sorting; template was whole RNA from tumor, lung tissue or PBMC. This record comes from a study of spatial heterogeneity in lung cancer. TCRdb passed the 5' RACE reads through MiXCR, listing each CDR3 protein once. The sample contains a few thousand distinct CDR3 sequences, less than 15% of which appear only once. The chain joins TRBV12-3 or TRBV12-4 to TRBJ1-1; weak D call: TRBD1 (5 bases). This TCR derives from a male donor with early-stage non-small cell lung cancer. Source: PBMCs, taken at surgery. In DNA form, the CDR3 reads TGTGCCAGCCTTGGGGCGACGAACACTGAAGCTTTCTTT. Amino acids: CASLGATNTEAFF.